Included here is one TCR beta chain sequence, with context. Its target is unknown. The record originates from a study of identifying expanded T cells in peripheral blood. Study-level points and caveats: Technical replicates showed 0.9 to 1.5 changed clones; approximately 2 weeks about 16; four weeks 19. Variance in clone template counts between approximately two-week samples significantly increased with total template count across all healthy donors.

Clones were read by immunoSEQ multiplex PCR, and TCRdb kept only the in-frame ones, dropping some. The sample shows 100,000 to 150,000 clones, roughly 80% of them seen only once. Collection occurred without any documented infections or immune events in donors. The CDR3 runs to 12 residues. Germline CDR1 SQVTM, CDR2 ANQGSEA. The V end lost 4 bases, the J end lost 0 bases, and 4 bases lay between the germline ends. This clonotype was obtained from a person aged 18-70 years in good health. Input material: blood. The chain carries TRBV29-1 and TRBJ2-1; no reliable D call. Here the CDR3 DNA reads TGCAGCGTTGGGGTCTCCTACAATGAGCAGTTCTTC. The encoded protein is CSVGVSYNEQFF.